The source of this T cell receptor beta chain is a study of blood T cell repertoires in COVID-19 (TCRdb year 2020). With respect to the entire study: Samples covering the acute and convalescent phases of COVID-19 were provided by collaborators in the United States, Italy and Spain. The prospective study material was composed of cDNA or gDNA derived from T cells, B-cell-depleted T cells, or PBMCs. Deeply sampled blood TCRbeta repertoires from subjects exposed to, actively infected with, or recovered from COVID-19 were included in the dataset. The repertoires were made available in a free public database intended to serve as a resource for research on the immune response to SARS-CoV-2. The samples were drawn from two sources: the first 160 participants of the ongoing ImmuneRACE study, and 1,200 or so subjects contributed by 6 global collaborators. Nearly every sample came with metadata listing a de-identified subject ID, COVID-19 status, age in years and sex. HLA class I and class II types, where available, came from metadata supplied by the sample provider rather than from assay-based typing.

This clone has more than one count but fewer than ten. Which antigen it targets is not known. Per-nucleotide qualities are absent, and no much larger clonotype sits a single base away. Each collaborating institution followed its own protocols to collect whole blood in K2EDTA tubes. For TCRbeta analysis, collaborators shipped samples as frozen whole blood, isolated PBMCs, or DNA extracted from either of those sample types. The investigation overall reported the following: The amount of clinical and demographic metadata varied by source and participant and was provided uncurated.

TCRbeta CDR3 regions were amplified from genomic DNA by means of the immunoSEQ Assay, a bias-controlled multiplex PCR. In the paper's pipeline: The number of nucleated cells in each sample was estimated from the amplification of reference gene primers within the assay. Sequence reads were collapsed and filtered to measure the absolute abundance of every unique TCRbeta CDR3 rearrangement. Productive Simpson clonality was computed per sample as the square root of Simpson's diversity index over productive rearrangements. TCRdb obtained this table from immuneACCESS and retained in-frame rearrangements with V and J assigned. These tables miss some clones; where compared with another copy, unresolved V genes account for less than half of the shortfall, and the remainder is unexplained. The V and J calls and the clone size are those of that table, but D and trimming were determined from the DNA. The sample profile shows fewer than 250,000 clones; around 85% of them were found once. The ten largest clonotypes hold around 1.1% of the sample.

The germline V gene sets CDR1 to KGHDR and CDR2 to SFDVKD. V lost 2 bases and J lost 0 bases, and the count of bases not matched to a germline gene is 5. CDR3 length: 16 amino acids, cysteine to phenylalanine. Only CDR3 DNA remains: 48 bases, in frame from the first base. This sequence uses TRBV24-1 and TRBJ1-1; 7 central bases correspond to TRBD1. The sequence was collected from a man aged 25 to 40 with acute or convalescent COVID-19. Sequenced sample: peripheral blood. The nucleotide sequence reads as follows: TGTGCCACCAGTGATTCCTCAGGGGGTATGAACACTGAAGCTTTCTTT. It encodes CATSDSSGGMNTEAFF.